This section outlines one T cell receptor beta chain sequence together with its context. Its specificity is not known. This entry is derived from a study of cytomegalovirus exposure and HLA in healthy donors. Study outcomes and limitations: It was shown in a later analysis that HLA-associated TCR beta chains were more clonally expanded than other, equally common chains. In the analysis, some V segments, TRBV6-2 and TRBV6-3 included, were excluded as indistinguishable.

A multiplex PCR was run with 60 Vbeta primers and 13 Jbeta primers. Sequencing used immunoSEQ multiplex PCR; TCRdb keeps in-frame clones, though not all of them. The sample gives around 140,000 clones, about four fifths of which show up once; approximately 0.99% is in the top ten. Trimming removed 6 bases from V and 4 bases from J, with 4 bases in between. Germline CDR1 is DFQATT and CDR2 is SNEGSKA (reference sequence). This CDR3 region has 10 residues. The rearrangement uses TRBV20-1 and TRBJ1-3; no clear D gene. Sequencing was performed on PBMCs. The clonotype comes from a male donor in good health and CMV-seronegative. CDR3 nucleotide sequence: TGCAGTGCCCTAGGAAACACCATATATTTT. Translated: CSALGNTIYF.